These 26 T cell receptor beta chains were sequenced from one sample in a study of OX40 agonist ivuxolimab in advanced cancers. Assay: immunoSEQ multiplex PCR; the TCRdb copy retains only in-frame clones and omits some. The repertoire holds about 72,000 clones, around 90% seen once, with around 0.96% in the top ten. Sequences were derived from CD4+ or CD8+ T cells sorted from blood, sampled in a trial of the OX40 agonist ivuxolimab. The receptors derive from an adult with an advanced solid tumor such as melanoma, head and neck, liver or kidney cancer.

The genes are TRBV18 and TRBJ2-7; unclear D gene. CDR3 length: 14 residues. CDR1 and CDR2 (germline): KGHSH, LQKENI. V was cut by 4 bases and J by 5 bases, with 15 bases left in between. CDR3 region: CASSLPSTPHEQYF. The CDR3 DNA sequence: TGTGCCAGCTCACTCCCCTCGACCCCTCACGAGCAGTACTTC.

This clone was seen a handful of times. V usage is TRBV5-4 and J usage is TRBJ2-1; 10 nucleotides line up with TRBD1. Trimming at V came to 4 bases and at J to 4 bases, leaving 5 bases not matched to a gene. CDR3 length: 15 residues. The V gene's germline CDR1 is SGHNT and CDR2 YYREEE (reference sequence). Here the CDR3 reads CASSPGTGVYNEQFF. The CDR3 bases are TGTGCCAGCAGCCCCGGGACAGGGGTTTACAATGAGCAGTTCTTC.

For the CDR3, the DNA is TGTGCCAGCAGCTCAACGGGACTCAACAATGAGCAGTTCTTC. As protein: CASSSTGLNNEQFF. V and J are TRBV5-4 and TRBJ2-1; TRBD2 might be the D (6 bases). Germline V gene lookup returns CDR1 SGHNT and CDR2 YYREEE (reference sequence). V dropped 3 bases and J dropped 5 bases, with 12 bases sitting between them. The CDR3 runs to 14 residues.

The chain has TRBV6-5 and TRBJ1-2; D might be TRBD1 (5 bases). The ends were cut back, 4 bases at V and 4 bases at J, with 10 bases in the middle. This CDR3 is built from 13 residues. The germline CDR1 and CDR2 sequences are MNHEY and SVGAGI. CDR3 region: CASSSDRIYGYTF. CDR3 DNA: TGTGCCAGCAGTTCCGACAGAATCTATGGCTACACCTTC.

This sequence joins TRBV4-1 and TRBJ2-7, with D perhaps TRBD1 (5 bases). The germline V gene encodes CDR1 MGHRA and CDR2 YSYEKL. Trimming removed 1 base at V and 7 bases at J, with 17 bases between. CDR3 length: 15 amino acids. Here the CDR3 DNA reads TGCGCCAGCAGCCAAGTACAGGACAACGAGGTTGAGCAGTACTTC. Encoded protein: CASSQVQDNEVEQYF.

The CDR3 region has the DNA TGTGCCAGCAGCTCGGGCGGGACACAGTATGGCTACACCTTC. Protein product: CASSSGGTQYGYTF. The chain couples TRBV5-4 to TRBJ1-2; D is possibly TRBD1 (6 bases). The CDR3 is 14 amino acids. Germline values: CDR1 SGHNT, CDR2 YYREEE (reference sequence). The V gene lost 3 bases and the J gene lost 5 bases, with 14 bases spanning the gap.

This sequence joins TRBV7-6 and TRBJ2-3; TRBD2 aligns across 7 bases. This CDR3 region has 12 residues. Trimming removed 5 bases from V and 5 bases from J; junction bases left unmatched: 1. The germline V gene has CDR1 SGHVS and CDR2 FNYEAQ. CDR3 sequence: CASSASGDTQYF. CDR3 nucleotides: TGTGCCAGCAGCGCTAGCGGAGATACGCAGTATTTT. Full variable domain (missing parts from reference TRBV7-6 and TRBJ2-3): GAGVSQSPRYKVTKRGQDVALRCDPISGHVSLYWYRQALGQGPEFLTYFNYEAQQDKSGLPNDRFSAERPEGSISTLTIQRTEQRDSAMYRCASSASGDTQYFGPGTRLTVL.

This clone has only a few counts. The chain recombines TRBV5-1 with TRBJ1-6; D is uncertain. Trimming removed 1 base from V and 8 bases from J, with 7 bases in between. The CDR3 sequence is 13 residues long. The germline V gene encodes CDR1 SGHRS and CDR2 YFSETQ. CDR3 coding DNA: TGCGCCAGCAGCTTGTTTCCCTATTCACCCCTCCACTTT. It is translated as CASSLFPYSPLHF.

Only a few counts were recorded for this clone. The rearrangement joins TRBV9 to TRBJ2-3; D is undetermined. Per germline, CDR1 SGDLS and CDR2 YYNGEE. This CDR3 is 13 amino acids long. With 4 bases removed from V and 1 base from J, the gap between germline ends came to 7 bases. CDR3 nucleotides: TGTGCCAGCAGCCCCGCTCGCACAGATACGCAGTATTTT. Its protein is CASSPARTDTQYF.

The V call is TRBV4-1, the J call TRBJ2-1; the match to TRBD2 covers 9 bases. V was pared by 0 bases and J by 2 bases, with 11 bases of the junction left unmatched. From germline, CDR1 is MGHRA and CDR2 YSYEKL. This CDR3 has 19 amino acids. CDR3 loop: CASSQEPGLAANAYNEQFF. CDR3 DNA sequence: TGCGCCAGCAGCCAAGAGCCGGGACTAGCAGCGAATGCCTACAATGAGCAGTTCTTC.

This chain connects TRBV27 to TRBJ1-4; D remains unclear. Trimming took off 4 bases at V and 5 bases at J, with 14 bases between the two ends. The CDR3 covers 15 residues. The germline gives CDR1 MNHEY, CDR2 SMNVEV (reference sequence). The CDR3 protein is CASSYSRGLNEKLFF. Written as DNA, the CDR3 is TGTGCCAGCAGTTATTCCAGAGGACTAAATGAAAAACTGTTTTTT.

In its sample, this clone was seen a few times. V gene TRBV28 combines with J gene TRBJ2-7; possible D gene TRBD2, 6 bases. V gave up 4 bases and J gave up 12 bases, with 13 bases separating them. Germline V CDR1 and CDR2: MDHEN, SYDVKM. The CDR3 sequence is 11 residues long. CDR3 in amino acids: CASSSEGTVYF. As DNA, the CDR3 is TGTGCCAGCAGTTCGGAGGGGACGGTGTACTTC. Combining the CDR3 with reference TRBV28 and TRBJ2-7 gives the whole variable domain DVKVTQSSRYLVKRTGEKVFLECVQDMDHENMFWYRQDPGLGLRLIYFSYDVKMKEKGDIPEGYSVSREKKERFSLILESASTNQTSMYLCASSSEGTVYFGPGTRLTVT.

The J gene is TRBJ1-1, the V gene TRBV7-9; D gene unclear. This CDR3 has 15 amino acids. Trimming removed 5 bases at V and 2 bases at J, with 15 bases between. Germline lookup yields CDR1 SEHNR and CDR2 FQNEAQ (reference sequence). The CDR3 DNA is TGTGCCAGCAGCCCACACTCGACGGGTAACACTGAAGCTTTCTTT. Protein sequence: CASSPHSTGNTEAFF.

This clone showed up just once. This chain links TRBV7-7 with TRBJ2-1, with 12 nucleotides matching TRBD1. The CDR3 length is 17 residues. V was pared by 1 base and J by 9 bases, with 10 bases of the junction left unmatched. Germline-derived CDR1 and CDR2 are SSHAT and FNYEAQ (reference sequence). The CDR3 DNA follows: TGTGCCAGCAGCTTAGGCGTGGGACAGGGGGCTTTCGTTGAGCAGTTCTTC. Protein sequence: CASSLGVGQGAFVEQFF.

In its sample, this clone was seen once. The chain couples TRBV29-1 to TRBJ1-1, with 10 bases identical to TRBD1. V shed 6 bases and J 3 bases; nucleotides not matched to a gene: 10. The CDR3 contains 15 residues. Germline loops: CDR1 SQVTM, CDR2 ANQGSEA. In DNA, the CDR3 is TGCAGCGTGACGGGACAGGGGTCCCCCGACACTGAAGCTTTCTTT. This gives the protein CSVTGQGSPDTEAFF.

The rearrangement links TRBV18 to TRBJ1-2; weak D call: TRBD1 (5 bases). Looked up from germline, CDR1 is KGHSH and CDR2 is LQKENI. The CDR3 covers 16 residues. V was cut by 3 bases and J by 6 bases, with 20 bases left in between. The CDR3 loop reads CASSPISGTVTDGYTF. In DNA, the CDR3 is TGTGCCAGCTCACCGATTTCCGGGACGGTGACGGATGGCTACACCTTC.

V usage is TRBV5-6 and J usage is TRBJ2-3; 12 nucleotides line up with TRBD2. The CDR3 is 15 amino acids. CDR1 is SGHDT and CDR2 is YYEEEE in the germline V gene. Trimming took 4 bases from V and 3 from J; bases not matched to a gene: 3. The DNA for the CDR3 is TGTGCCAGCAGCGTCGGACTAGCGGGGACAGATACGCAGTATTTT. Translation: CASSVGLAGTDTQYF.

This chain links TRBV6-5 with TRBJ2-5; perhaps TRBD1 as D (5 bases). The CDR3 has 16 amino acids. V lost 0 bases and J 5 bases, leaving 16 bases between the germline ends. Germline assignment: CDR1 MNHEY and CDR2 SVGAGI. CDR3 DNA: TGTGCCAGCAGTTACTCGATTCAGGGAAATCGGGAGACCCAGTACTTC. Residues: CASSYSIQGNRETQYF.

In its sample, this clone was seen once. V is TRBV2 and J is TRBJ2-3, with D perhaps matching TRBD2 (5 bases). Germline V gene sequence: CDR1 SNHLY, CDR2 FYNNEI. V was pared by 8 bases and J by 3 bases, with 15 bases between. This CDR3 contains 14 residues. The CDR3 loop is CASGWRGWTDTQYF. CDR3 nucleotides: TGTGCCAGCGGGTGGAGAGGGTGGACAGATACGCAGTATTTT.

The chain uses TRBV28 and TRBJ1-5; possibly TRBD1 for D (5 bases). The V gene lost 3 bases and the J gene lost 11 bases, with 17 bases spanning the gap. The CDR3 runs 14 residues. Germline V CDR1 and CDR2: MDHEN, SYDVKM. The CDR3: CASSFRRGGSAQHF. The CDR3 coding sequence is TGTGCCAGCAGTTTCCGGCGGGGCGGCAGTGCCCAGCATTTT.

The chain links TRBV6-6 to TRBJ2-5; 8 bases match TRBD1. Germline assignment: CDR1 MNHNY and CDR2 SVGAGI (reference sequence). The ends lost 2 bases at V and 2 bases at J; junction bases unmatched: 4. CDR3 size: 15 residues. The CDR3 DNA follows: TGTGCCAGCAGTTACCCCCAGGGGGCTCAAGAGACCCAGTACTTC. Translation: CASSYPQGAQETQYF.

This chain's CDR3 is CATSSGGTGFNTDTQYF. CDR3 in DNA: TGTGCCACCAGCAGTGGTGGGACAGGGTTCAACACAGATACGCAGTATTTT. The J gene is TRBJ2-3, the V gene TRBV15, with 9 bases identical to TRBD1. Per germline, CDR1 LNHNV and CDR2 YYDKDF (reference sequence). CDR3 size: 17 residues. The V gene end was trimmed by 3 bases and the J gene end by 2 bases; junction bases not matched to a gene: 9.

The CDR3 nucleotides read TGTGCCAGTAGCTACGGGACTCCCCGGGAGACCCAGTACTTC. It translates to CASSYGTPRETQYF. The V gene is TRBV19, the J gene TRBJ2-5; D is perhaps TRBD2 (6 bases). CDR1 and CDR2 from the germline V gene are LNHDA and SQIVND (reference sequence). Trimming cost V 6 bases and J 5 bases, with 16 bases left between them. There are 14 residues in the CDR3.

CDR3 nucleotide sequence: TGTGCCAGCTCACGGACTAGCGGGACAGACTACGAGCAGTACTTC. It encodes CASSRTSGTDYEQYF. This chain joins TRBV18 and TRBJ2-7; 12 nucleotides agree with TRBD2. Germline loops: CDR1 KGHSH, CDR2 LQKENI. Trimming took 4 bases from V and 3 from J; bases not matched to a gene: 4. This CDR3 is built from 15 residues.

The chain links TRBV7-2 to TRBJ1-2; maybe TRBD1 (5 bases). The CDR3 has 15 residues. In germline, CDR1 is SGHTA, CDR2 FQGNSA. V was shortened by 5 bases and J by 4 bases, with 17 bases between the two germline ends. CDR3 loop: CASSALPGLAYGYTF. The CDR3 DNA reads TGTGCCAGCAGCGCCCTTCCAGGGTTGGCCTATGGCTACACCTTC.

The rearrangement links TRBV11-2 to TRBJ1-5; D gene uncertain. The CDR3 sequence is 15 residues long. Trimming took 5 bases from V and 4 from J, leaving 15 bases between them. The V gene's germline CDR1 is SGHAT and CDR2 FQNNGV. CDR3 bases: TGTGCCAGCAGCAAACACCCAACAGAGAATCAGCCCCAGCATTTT. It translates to CASSKHPTENQPQHF.